The clone carrying this TCR beta chain was recorded once. The antigen remains undetermined. The data were taken from a study of long-term antiretroviral therapy in people with HIV. Roughly 0.95-10 million cryopreserved PBMC were held in samples before DNA extraction. Findings of the study overall: Every time point showed a repertoire led by clones expanded before ART. Comparison with controls showed narrower CDR3 length ranges in HIV repertoires.

Researchers report immunoSEQ v3.0 was run at survey level. Each sample had sequencing targeting about 40,000-55,000 T-cell genomes. Sequencing was performed with immunoSEQ multiplex PCR; in TCRdb, only in-frame clones are kept and a portion is missing. The sample includes 13,000 to 15,000 clones, roughly 86% of them seen just once. The starting material was unsorted PBMCs, obtained 6.2 years after starting antiretroviral therapy. This clonotype was obtained from a man aged 40-50 years with HIV.

The CDR3 region is CASSDVGALTDTQYF. CDR3 sequence (DNA): TGTGCCAGCAGTGACGTGGGGGCCCTCACAGATACGCAGTATTTT. The chain carries TRBV2 and TRBJ2-3; tentatively, D is TRBD1 (6 bases). Germline CDR1 and CDR2: SNHLY and FYNNEI. The CDR3 spans 15 residues. The germline V and J ends were trimmed by 3 bases and 2 bases, with 12 bases remaining between them. Full variable domain (remainder filled in from reference TRBV2 and TRBJ2-3): EPEVTQTPSHQVTQMGQEVILRCVPISNHLYFYWYRQILGQKVEFLVSFYNNEISEKSEIFDDQFSVERPDGSNFTLKIRSTKLEDSAMYFCASSDVGALTDTQYFGPGTRLTVL.